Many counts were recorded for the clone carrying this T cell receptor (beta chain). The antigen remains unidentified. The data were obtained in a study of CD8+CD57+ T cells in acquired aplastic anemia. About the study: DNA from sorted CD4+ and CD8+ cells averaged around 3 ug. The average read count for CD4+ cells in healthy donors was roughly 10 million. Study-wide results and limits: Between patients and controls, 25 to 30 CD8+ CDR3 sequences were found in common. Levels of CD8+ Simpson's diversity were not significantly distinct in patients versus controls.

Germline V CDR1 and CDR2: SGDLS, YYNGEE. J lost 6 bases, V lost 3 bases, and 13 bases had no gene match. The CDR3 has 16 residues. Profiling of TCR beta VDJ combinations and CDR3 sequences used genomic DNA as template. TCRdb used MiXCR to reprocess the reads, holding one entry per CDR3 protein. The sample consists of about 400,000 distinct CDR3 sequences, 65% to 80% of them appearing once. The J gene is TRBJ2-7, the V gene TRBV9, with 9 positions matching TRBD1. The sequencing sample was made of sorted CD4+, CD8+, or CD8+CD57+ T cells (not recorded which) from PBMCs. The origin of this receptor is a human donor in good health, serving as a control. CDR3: CASSANKQGALAEQYF. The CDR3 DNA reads TGTGCCAGCAGCGCCAACAAACAGGGGGCCCTTGCCGAGCAGTACTTC. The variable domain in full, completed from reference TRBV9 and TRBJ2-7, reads DSGVTQTPKHLITATGQRVTLRCSPRSGDLSVYWYQQSLDQGLQFLIQYYNGEERAKGNILERFSAQQFPDLHSELNLSSLELGDSALYFCASSANKQGALAEQYFGPGTRLTVT.